These 5 T cell receptor beta chains were all obtained from the same sample, sequenced in a study of T cells in Graves' hyperthyroidism and ophthalmopathy. The CDR3 regions of TCR beta were amplified from RNA transcripts. HTBI primers were employed in a first-round RT-PCR of the TCR CDR3. Using its own MiXCR run on the multiplex PCR reads, TCRdb lists one record per CDR3 protein. This sample has approximately 480,000 distinct CDR3 sequences, with roughly 20% found just once. The material sequenced was blood. The receptors derive from a man younger than 35 with Graves' hyperthyroidism.

This clonotype was observed at least ten times. The chain employs TRBV28 and TRBJ2-7; TRBD1 is a possible D gene (5 bases). The ends were cut back, 5 bases at V and 5 bases at J, with 10 bases in the middle. In germline, CDR1 is MDHEN, CDR2 SYDVKM. This CDR3 is built from 12 residues. The CDR3 sequence is CASSGRVDEQYF. In DNA, the CDR3 is TGTGCCAGCAGTGGCAGGGTCGACGAGCAGTACTTC.

V usage is TRBV20-1 and J usage is TRBJ2-7; D is uncertain. The V gene's germline CDR1 is DFQATT and CDR2 SNEGSKA (reference sequence). The CDR3 consists of 12 residues. The germline V and J ends were trimmed by 5 bases and 2 bases, with 10 bases remaining between them. The CDR3, as DNA: TGCAGTGCTCCTGTCCAGACCTACGAGCAGTACTTC. Protein product: CSAPVQTYEQYF.

In this sample, this clonotype turned up many times. The chain couples TRBV20-1 to TRBJ2-4, with D perhaps being TRBD1 or TRBD2 (5 bases each). This CDR3 comprises 15 residues. In germline, CDR1 is DFQATT, CDR2 SNEGSKA (reference sequence). V lost 1 base and J lost 4, with 14 bases in between. This CDR3 is CSARAGNGAKNIQYF. The CDR3 region has the DNA TGCAGTGCTAGAGCAGGGAACGGGGCTAAAAACATTCAGTACTTC.

The chain combines TRBV11-2 with TRBJ1-2; D possibly corresponds to TRBD1 (6 bases). Trimming shortened V by 4 bases and J by 1 base, and 16 bases separated the two germline ends. Germline V CDR1 and CDR2: SGHAT, FQNNGV. The CDR3 is 16 amino acids. CDR3 loop: CASSYRTGGFNYGYTF. In DNA form, the CDR3 reads TGTGCCAGCAGCTACCGGACGGGGGGCTTTAACTATGGCTACACCTTC.

This clonotype was picked up many times. This chain uses TRBV29-1 with TRBJ2-7, with TRBD1 identical over 7 bases. This CDR3 spans 15 amino acids. The trim removed 4 bases at V and 3 bases at J, leaving 12 bases unmatched. Germline V gene sequence: CDR1 SQVTM, CDR2 ANQGSEA. CDR3 bases: TGCAGCGTTGGTGGGCAGGGGGATGGGGGCTACGAGCAGTACTTC. It encodes CSVGGQGDGGYEQYF.